The clone carrying this TCR beta chain was seen a few times. This CDR3 contains 13 residues. Trimming took off 4 bases at V and 4 bases at J, with 11 bases between the two ends. Germline CDR1 and CDR2: SGHRS and YFSETQ. Methods used by the authors: How many nucleated cells were present was estimated from reference gene primer amplification. This table comes from immunoSEQ multiplex PCR, and its TCRdb copy is limited to in-frame clones, with some not included. V, J and clone size were drawn from that table, and D and trimming were deduced from the DNA. The sample includes about 73,000 clones, about four fifths of them seen just once. The data were obtained in a study of blood T cell repertoires in COVID-19. Overall study: Acute and convalescent COVID-19 samples came from the United States, Italy and Spain. Sources were T cells, B-cell-depleted T cells, or PBMCs; the material itself was cDNA or gDNA.

Sequenced sample: peripheral blood. This sequence was found in a human donor in a cohort sampled during active COVID-19. The genes are TRBV5-1 and TRBJ1-1; no firm D call. Here the CDR3 DNA reads TGCGCCAGCAGCCCACAGCTGGGCACTGAAGCTTTCTTT. Amino acids: CASSPQLGTEAFF.